This T cell receptor (beta chain) was captured by sequencing in a study of patients and donors after allogeneic stem cell transplantation (TCRdb year 2020). Library construction relied on RT-PCR. Sequencing used a NextSeq 550. Using fastp trimming at Q25 and MiXCR clonotype assembly, TCRdb reanalyzed the public sequencing data and kept in-frame beta chains. Each record represents a unique CDR3 protein, reported with the most common genes and DNA among its rows. Within this sample are about 230,000 distinct CDR3 sequences, with roughly 13% of them counted one time only. The ten largest make up around 10% of the sample. CDR1 and CDR2 are read off the germline V gene as MNHNS and SASEGT. The CDR3 measures 18 amino acids from cysteine to phenylalanine. The CDR3 DNA has 54 bases and is translated from base 1. Here V drops 8 bases and J drops 3 bases, and the junction holds 17 bases not matched to any gene.

Concerning this clonotype itself: Its antigen has not been determined. Qualities for individual bases were not recorded, and no much larger clone is one base off.

This chain is built from TRBV6-1 and TRBJ2-1, with TRBD1 matching 9 junction bases. This clonotype was obtained from a human donor who was either an allogeneic HSCT recipient or a stem cell or donor lymphocyte infusion donor (not recorded which). It is not recorded whose cells these are; they may come from a transplant donor. Sequenced sample: blood, either unsorted or a sorted T cell fraction (not recorded which). The CDR3 region: CASSSGQGLFGRYNEQFF. The DNA sequence follows: TGTGCCAGCTCTTCGGGACAGGGCTTGTTCGGGCGCTACAATGAGCAGTTCTTC.